The text below deals with one TCR beta chain. Its target is not known. The data were obtained in a study of monozygotic twins with cystic fibrosis. Study-wide findings and caveats: J usage was most co-twin-similar in 8 of 16 pairs, V in 13.

This table comes from immunoSEQ multiplex PCR, and its TCRdb copy is limited to in-frame clones, with some not included. The sample gives about 20,000 clones, over 95% of which show up once; approximately 0.57% is in the top ten. Germline values: CDR1 MNHEY, CDR2 SMNVEV (reference sequence). The CDR3 consists of 13 residues. Trimming took 5 bases from V and 5 from J; bases not matched to a gene: 3. The chain combines TRBV27 with TRBJ1-2; TRBD1 aligns across 9 bases. The receptor comes from a girl aged 2 to 9 with cystic fibrosis. Sequences were obtained from blood. The chain's CDR3 is CASSRDREYGYTF. The CDR3 nucleotides read TGTGCCAGCAGTAGGGACAGGGAGTATGGCTACACCTTC.